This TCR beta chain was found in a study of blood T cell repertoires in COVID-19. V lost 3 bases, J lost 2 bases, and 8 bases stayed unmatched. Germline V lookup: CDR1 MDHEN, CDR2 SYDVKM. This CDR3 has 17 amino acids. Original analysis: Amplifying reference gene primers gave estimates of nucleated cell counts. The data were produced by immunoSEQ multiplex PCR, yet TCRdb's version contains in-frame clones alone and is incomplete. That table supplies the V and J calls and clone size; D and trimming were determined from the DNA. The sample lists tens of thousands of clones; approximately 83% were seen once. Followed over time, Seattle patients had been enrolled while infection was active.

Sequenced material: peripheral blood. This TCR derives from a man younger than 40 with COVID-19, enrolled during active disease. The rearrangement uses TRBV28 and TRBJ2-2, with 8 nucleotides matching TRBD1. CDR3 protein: CASSFEVGQGNTGELFF. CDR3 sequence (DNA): TGTGCCAGCAGTTTTGAAGTTGGACAGGGTAACACCGGGGAGCTGTTTTTT.